This T cell receptor beta chain was profiled in a study of OX40 agonist ivuxolimab in advanced cancers. Using immunoSEQ multiplex PCR, the repertoire was profiled, and TCRdb retains in-frame clones only, with some absent. The data show nearly 85,000 clones, 80% to 90% seen once. The V end lost 5 bases, the J end lost 2 bases, and 14 bases lay between the germline ends. The CDR3 has 15 residues. Germline values: CDR1 SEHNR, CDR2 FQNEAQ (reference sequence). The origin of this receptor is an adult with an advanced solid tumor such as melanoma, head and neck, liver or kidney cancer. The chain recombines TRBV7-9 with TRBJ2-3; the D gene is possibly TRBD2 (6 bases). Specimen: CD4+ or CD8+ T cells sorted from blood, collected in a trial of the OX40 agonist ivuxolimab. The CDR3 sequence: CASSPRGGDTDTQYF. CDR3 in DNA: TGTGCCAGCAGCCCTCGGGGCGGGGACACAGATACGCAGTATTTT.